This passage covers 2 T cell receptor beta chains from one sample sequenced in a study of immune characterization of retroperitoneal liposarcoma. A single record per CDR3 protein comes from TCRdb applying MiXCR to the PCR reads. The sample lists under 11,000 distinct CDR3 sequences, approximately 24% occurring once. Sequencing was done on a sample of blood. Every receptor here comes from a female donor with retroperitoneal liposarcoma.

The J gene is TRBJ1-3, the V gene TRBV6-1, with TRBD1 matching over 9 bases. CDR1 is MNHNS and CDR2 is SASEGT in the germline V gene. The J segment lost 3 bases and the V segment lost 2 bases, leaving 8 bases of the junction unmatched. This CDR3 is built from 17 residues. CDR3 sequence: CASSERGRDRDGNTIYF. CDR3 nucleotide sequence: TGTGCCAGCAGTGAAAGAGGTCGGGACAGGGATGGAAACACCATATATTTT.

This clonotype appeared many times. J is TRBJ2-1 and V is TRBV12-3 or TRBV12-4; 16 bases map to TRBD2. The CDR3 is 14 amino acids. V was clipped by 6 bases and J by 12 bases; unmatched bases: 5. CDR3 coding DNA: TGTGCCAGCAGCCAGGGACTAGCGGGAGGGTCGCAGTTCTTC. Protein sequence: CASSQGLAGGSQFF.